This TCR beta chain derives from a study of human T cells and chemical hapten exposure. Study outcomes and limitations: Expanded TCR counts at PT1 were positively correlated with the patch test score.

Specified time point: pre-sensitization, week 0. Treatment denoted: therapeutic diphenylcyclopropenone sensitization with weekly scalp DPC. Donors, patients with alopecia ranging from 18 to 70 years old and judged suitable for DPC, provided samples. TCRdb reprocessed the RACE reads via MiXCR and lists one record per CDR3 protein. The table shows under 70,000 distinct CDR3 sequences, with over 9% occurring only once. This clonotype occurred a few times. Antigen: not known. Between the trimmed V and J ends, which lost 3 bases and 0 bases, there was a span of 10 bases. CDR3 length equals 15 residues. Germline V gene lookup returns CDR1 SEHNR and CDR2 FQNEAQ (reference sequence).

This TCR was recovered from a woman between 35 and 50 years old with alopecia areata. Some clones in this sample may be carry-over from other donors' samples. V and J are TRBV7-9 and TRBJ2-3; D is unclear. Sequenced here: whole blood, sampled in connection with sensitization to the hapten diphenylcyclopropenone (DPC). The CDR3 coding sequence is TGTGCCAGCAGCTTCGCCAGCTCTAGCACAGATACGCAGTATTTT. Encoded protein: CASSFASSSTDTQYF.